This T cell receptor (beta chain) was sequenced during a study of cytomegalovirus exposure and HLA in healthy donors. Study outcomes and limitations: It was reported that TCR beta sequences correctly inferred the HLA-A and HLA-B alleles for most subjects.

Amplification used 60 Vbeta primers and 13 Jbeta primers. Sequenced by immunoSEQ multiplex PCR; TCRdb stores in-frame clones only, minus some. The sample lists 210,000 or so clones; approximately 82% were seen once. The V and J ends lost 1 base and 6 bases, in that order; junction bases with no gene match: 6. CDR3 size: 16 residues. Germline CDR1 and CDR2: SGHTA and FQGNSA. On this clone itself: What it binds is unknown.

The sequence came from a woman aged 50 to 65 in good health and CMV-seropositive. The specimen sequenced was PBMCs. V is TRBV7-2 and J is TRBJ2-1; 10 nucleotides match TRBD2. CDR3 in DNA: TGTGCCAGCAGCTTAGGGATAGCGGGGGGTTTCAATGAGCAGTTCTTC. It is translated as CASSLGIAGGFNEQFF.